This TCR beta chain was profiled in a study of technical replicates of blood from several donors. The assay was immunoSEQ multiplex PCR, and TCRdb's table has in-frame clones only and misses some. The sample yields roughly 100,000 clones, approximately 96% seen once. Germline CDR1 reads SGHVS; CDR2 reads FNYEAQ. V gave up 5 bases and J gave up 4 bases; unmatched junction bases: 9. CDR3 length: 17 amino acids. The receptor was derived from a human donor in good health. This rearrangement joins TRBV7-6 to TRBJ2-5; 14 bases align to TRBD2. The sequenced sample was T cells isolated from PBMCs. Here the CDR3 reads CASSRETSGGAGETQYF. The CDR3 DNA follows: TGTGCCAGCAGCAGGGAGACTAGCGGGGGGGCCGGAGAGACCCAGTACTTC.